The T cell receptor beta chain under discussion was sequenced for a study of T cell responses to AZD1222 COVID-19 vaccine. Profiled with immunoSEQ multiplex PCR; TCRdb holds only in-frame clones, not every one. The sample records 100,000 to 150,000 clones, around 90% being singletons. V shed 4 bases, J shed 7 bases, and the junction held 3 bases outside the gene matches. Germline CDR1 and CDR2: SGHRS and YFSETQ. The CDR3 spans 13 residues. This TCR derives from an adult in good health. Specimen: peripheral blood, collected on day 0 of MenACWY control vaccination. The chain links TRBV5-1 to TRBJ1-4; 8 bases fit TRBD1. For the CDR3, the DNA is TGCGCCAGCAGCCTGGACAGGGCTGAAAAACTGTTTTTT. This encodes CASSLDRAEKLFF.